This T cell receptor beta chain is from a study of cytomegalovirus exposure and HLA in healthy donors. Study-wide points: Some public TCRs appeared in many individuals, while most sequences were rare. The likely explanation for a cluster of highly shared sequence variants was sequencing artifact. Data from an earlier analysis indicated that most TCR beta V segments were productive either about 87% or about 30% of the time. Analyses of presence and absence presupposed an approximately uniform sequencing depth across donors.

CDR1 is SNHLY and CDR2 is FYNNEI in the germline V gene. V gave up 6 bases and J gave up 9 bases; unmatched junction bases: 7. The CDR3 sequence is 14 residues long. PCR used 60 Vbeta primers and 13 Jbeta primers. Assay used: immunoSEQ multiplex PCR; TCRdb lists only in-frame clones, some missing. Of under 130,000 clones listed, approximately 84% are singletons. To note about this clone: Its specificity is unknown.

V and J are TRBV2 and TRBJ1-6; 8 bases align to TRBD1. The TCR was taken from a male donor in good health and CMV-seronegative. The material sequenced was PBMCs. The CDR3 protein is CASRVGTGPSPLHF. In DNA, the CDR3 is TGTGCCAGCAGGGTCGGGACAGGCCCTTCACCCCTCCACTTT.